Reported below is one T cell receptor beta chain. The data derive from a study of blood T cell repertoires in COVID-19. Study background: Sources were T cells, B-cell-depleted T cells, or PBMCs; the material itself was cDNA or gDNA.

Membership in each cohort depended on participant-reported clinical history. Study processing details: Scientists estimated how many nucleated cells there were by amplifying reference gene primers. Sequencing used immunoSEQ multiplex PCR; TCRdb keeps in-frame clones, though not all of them. The V and J calls and clone size come from that table; D and trimming were worked out from the DNA. The repertoire includes hundreds of thousands of clones, 75% to 90% of them detected once, and approximately 8.8% sits in the top ten. V gave up 2 bases and J gave up 4 bases; unmatched junction bases: 5. This CDR3 is built from 15 residues. Germline loops: CDR1 SGHNT, CDR2 YYREEE (reference sequence).

The V call is TRBV5-4, the J call TRBJ2-1; 8 bases align to TRBD2. Sequencing was performed on PBMCs or T cells enriched from blood (not recorded which). The TCR was taken from a woman aged 40-49 years who had recovered from COVID-19. The DNA of the CDR3 is TGTGCCAGCAGCTTCAGCGGGGGTCTTTACAATGAGCAGTTCTTC. This codes for CASSFSGGLYNEQFF.